Listed below are T cell receptor beta chains from one sample, sequenced in a study of cytomegalovirus exposure and HLA in healthy donors. Produced via immunoSEQ multiplex PCR; TCRdb's table is partial and in-frame only. The table lists about 130,000 clones, 65% to 85% of them singletons. Sample: PBMCs. These receptors all stem from a man aged 50-59 years in good health and CMV-seronegative. CDR3s leave out the opening cysteine and the closing phenylalanine or tryptophan.

v_gene,j_gene,CDR3aa
TRBV15,TRBJ1-4,ATSRDTGEKLF
TRBV18,TRBJ2-6,ASSPRDRGRVGSGANVLT
TRBV28,TRBJ2-7,ASSLRTSGSVEQY
TRBV9,TRBJ2-7,ASSPQTSGVPYEQY
TRBV19,TRBJ1-5,ASSRPGDRSNQPQH
TRBV21-1,TRBJ2-2,ASSKGCLAGGAGELF
TRBV5-1,TRBJ2-2,ASSARTGGTGELF
TRBV28,TRBJ2-5,ASSLYQLAGVETQY
TRBV2,TRBJ1-2,ASSVEGASYGYT
TRBV28,TRBJ2-1,ASSLVGGTGGYNEQF
TRBV9,TRBJ1-2,ASSVGSPGHGANYGYT
TRBV9,TRBJ2-1,ASSVEVGLAGEAEQF
TRBV30,TRBJ2-7,AWAVEAKTEQY
TRBV7-9,TRBJ1-4,ASSREGVVGEKLF
TRBV18,TRBJ2-5,ASSPLDRTQETQY
TRBV19,TRBJ2-1,ASSRTSLQPNEQF
TRBV28,TRBJ2-1,ASSLVVETTNEQF
TRBV2,TRBJ2-1,ASSTQSALAGEQF
TRBV28,TRBJ1-1,ASSLWGGRTEAF
TRBV7-6,TRBJ1-1,ASTVGGGTEAF
TRBV14,TRBJ2-7,ASSSGQGTEQY
TRBV28,TRBJ1-2,ASSLSPDTYGYT
TRBV5-1,TRBJ1-4,ASSLAADSAVFSEKLF
TRBV9,TRBJ2-3,ASTPGLGVGTDTQY
TRBV7-9,TRBJ2-2,ASSLEAGTNTGELF
TRBV7-2,TRBJ2-5,ASSKGLAGETQY
TRBV5-4,TRBJ2-7,ASSSRNSYEQY
TRBV27,TRBJ1-1,ASAQTSGVTEAF
TRBV28,TRBJ1-1,ATQMPGQLTEAF
TRBV18,TRBJ1-2,ASSPQWDSSTDGYT
TRBV29-1,TRBJ2-3,SVEGGRAVDTQY
TRBV4-2,TRBJ2-7,ASSQGVSGPYEQY
TRBV7-9,TRBJ1-2,ASSFNQGSPNYGYT
TRBV28,TRBJ1-3,ASSLVASGGNTIY
TRBV19,TRBJ1-5,ASTPPGQGNQPQH
TRBV6-6,TRBJ2-1,ASSYAREYNEQF
TRBV30,TRBJ2-7,AWSVPGVSYEQY
TRBV7-3,TRBJ2-1,ASSLTLTGNEQF
TRBV7-8,TRBJ2-5,ASSGTQETQY
TRBV5-1,TRBJ1-1,ASSPLNTGQNTEAF
TRBV6-1,TRBJ2-3,ASSVGGSGGRTDTQY
TRBV7-8,TRBJ2-1,ASSLARGKRKIYNEQF
TRBV7-2,TRBJ2-1,ASSLKLAGAVEQF
TRBV27,TRBJ2-3,ASSVLAGGTDTQY
TRBV10-3,TRBJ2-3,AIRRSDTDTQY
TRBV9,TRBJ2-5,ASSVTTSAQETQY
TRBV6-6,TRBJ2-7,ASNPGEASYEQY
TRBV4-1,TRBJ2-2,ASSPPTRVPGELF